This TCR beta chain came from a study of blood T cell repertoires in COVID-19. In the study overall: There were acute and convalescent COVID-19 samples, and they came from the United States, Italy and Spain. PBMCs, B-cell-depleted T cells, or T cells were the source of the cDNA or gDNA that made up the material.

Germline CDR1 is SGHNT and CDR2 is YENEEA. CDR3 size: 14 residues. The V segment lost 4 bases and the J segment 6 bases; nucleotides outside the gene matches: 6. The protocol was immunoSEQ multiplex PCR, while the TCRdb copy is restricted to in-frame clones and leaves out a portion. The sample comprises 260,000 or so clones, approximately 81% of which are singletons, and 2.5% to 3% rests with the top ten. This study enrolled people aged about 18 to 90 from about 24 US geographic areas. Two negative PCRs, clearance, or symptom resolution characterized the recovered Cohort 3 donors. The receptor was derived from a woman between 45 and 60 years old who had recovered from COVID-19. What was sequenced was PBMCs or T cells enriched from blood (not recorded which). V and J are TRBV11-3 and TRBJ2-3; TRBD1 matches at 8 bases. The CDR3 DNA reads as TGTGCCAGCAGCTCGGGACAGGCCTGGGATACGCAGTATTTT. This codes for CASSSGQAWDTQYF.